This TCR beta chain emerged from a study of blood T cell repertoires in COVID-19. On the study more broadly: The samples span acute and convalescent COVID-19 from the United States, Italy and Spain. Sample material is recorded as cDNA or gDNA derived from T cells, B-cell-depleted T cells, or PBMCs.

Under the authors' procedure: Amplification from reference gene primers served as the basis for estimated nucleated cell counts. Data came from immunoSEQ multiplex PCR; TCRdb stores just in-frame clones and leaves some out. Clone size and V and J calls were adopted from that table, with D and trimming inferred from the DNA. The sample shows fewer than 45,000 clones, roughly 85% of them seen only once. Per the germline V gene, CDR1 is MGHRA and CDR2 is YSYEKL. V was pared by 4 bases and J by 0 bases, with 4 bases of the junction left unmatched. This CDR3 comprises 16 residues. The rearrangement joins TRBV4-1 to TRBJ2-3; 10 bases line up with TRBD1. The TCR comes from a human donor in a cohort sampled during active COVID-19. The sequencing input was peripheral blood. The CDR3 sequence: CASSRRQGASTDTQYF. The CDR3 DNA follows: TGCGCCAGCAGCCGCCGACAGGGGGCTAGCACAGATACGCAGTATTTT.